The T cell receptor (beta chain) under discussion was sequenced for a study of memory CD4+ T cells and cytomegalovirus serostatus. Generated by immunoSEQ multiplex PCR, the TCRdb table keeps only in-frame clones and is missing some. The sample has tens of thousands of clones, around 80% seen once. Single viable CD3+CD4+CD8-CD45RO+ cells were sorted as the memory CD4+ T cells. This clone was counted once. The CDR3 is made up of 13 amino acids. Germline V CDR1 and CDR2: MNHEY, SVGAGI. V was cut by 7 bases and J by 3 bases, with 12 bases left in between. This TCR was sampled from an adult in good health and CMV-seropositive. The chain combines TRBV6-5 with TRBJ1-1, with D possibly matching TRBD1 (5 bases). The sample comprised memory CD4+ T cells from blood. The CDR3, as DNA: TGTGCCAGCATGGGGGTGGGGTACACTGAAGCTTTCTTT. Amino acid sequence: CASMGVGYTEAFF.